Listed below are T cell receptor beta chains from one sample, sequenced in a study of read filtering for tumor transcriptome and immune sequencing. TCRdb reprocessed the reads with MiXCR, giving one entry per CDR3 protein. The profile shows 43,000 or so distinct CDR3 sequences, more than 10% of them singletons. Material: a population of CD138-negative cells sorted from bone marrow. The receptors originated from a donor at least 40 years old with multiple myeloma. CDR3s include the opening cysteine and the closing phenylalanine or tryptophan. The D gene is left open where the match is weak. Size tells how often a clone was seen (once, few, many) or the class of an expanded clone, and some rows leave it out.

v_call,clone_size,j_call,d_call,cdr3_nt,cdr3_aa
TRBV7-9,many,TRBJ2-5,-,TGTGCCAGCAGCATTAGGAGCTCAGTTCAGCCAAAAGAGACCCAGTACTTC,CASSIRSSVQPKETQYF
TRBV30,many,TRBJ1-6,-,TGTGCCTGGAGTGTCACCTGGGACGGAACCCTCCACTTT,CAWSVTWDGTLHF
TRBV29-1,-,TRBJ2-3,TRBD1,TGCAGCGTTTCCGGGACAGGGGGCCCAGATACGCTGTATTTT,CSVSGTGGPDTLYF
TRBV30,many,TRBJ2-3,TRBD1,TGTGCCTGGAGTAAAACACAGGGGGACCCGACGTATTTT,CAWSKTQGDPTYF
TRBV5-6,few,TRBJ1-1,-,TGTGCCAGCAGCTTCATGAACACTGAAGCTTTCTTT,CASSFMNTEAFF
TRBV11-3,many,TRBJ2-6,-,TGTGCCAGCAGCCCCGGGGCCAACGTCCTGACTTTC,CASSPGANVLTF
TRBV11-1,few,TRBJ2-7,-,TGTGCCAGCAGCCCCGGGGAGCGTCTAGGCGAGCAGTACTTC,CASSPGERLGEQYF
TRBV20-1,many,TRBJ1-1,-,TGCAGTGCTAGCCCCGTTCAGGGGATGTACACTGAAGCTTTCTTT,CSASPVQGMYTEAFF
TRBV2,many,TRBJ2-2,TRBD2,TGTGCCAGCAGGGCGGGACTAGCGACAACCGGGGAGCTGTTTTTT,CASRAGLATTGELFF
TRBV20-1,many,TRBJ2-1,-,TGCAGTGCTAGTGGGGACTCGCTCCTCAATGAGCAGTTCTTC,CSASGDSLLNEQFF
TRBV20-1,many,TRBJ2-7,TRBD1,TGCAGTGCTACCGACAGGGGGAAGCAGTACTTC,CSATDRGKQYF
TRBV7-3,many,TRBJ2-3,TRBD2,TGTGCCAGCAGCCCCGAAGCGGGAGGAGGAGATACGCAGTATTTT,CASSPEAGGGDTQYF
TRBV4-2,many,TRBJ1-5,-,TGTGCCAGCAGCCGAGAAGGGACTCCGAATCAGCCCCAGCATTTT,CASSREGTPNQPQHF
TRBV10-3,many,TRBJ1-1,-,TGTGCCATCAGTGGAGGAACAGGGATGAACACTGAAGCTTTCTTT,CAISGGTGMNTEAFF
TRBV19,many,TRBJ2-5,TRBD2,TGTGCCAGTAGAGGGAGGGCCAGAGAGACCCAGTACTTC,CASRGRARETQYF
TRBV9,-,TRBJ2-3,-,TGCGCCAGCAGCGATCCAGCAGGGAGTTCAGATACGCGGTATTTT,CASSDPAGSSDTRYF
TRBV7-2,many,TRBJ1-1,-,TGTGCCAGCAGTCGGACCCAGAACACTGAAGCTTTCTTT,CASSRTQNTEAFF
TRBV20-1,many,TRBJ2-2,-,TGCAGTGCTCGTATCCCGAACACCGGGGAGCTGTTTTTT,CSARIPNTGELFF
TRBV20-1,many,TRBJ1-5,TRBD1,TGCAGCCTACCACAGGGGAATCAGCCCCAGCATTTT,CSLPQGNQPQHF
TRBV5-1,many,TRBJ2-5,-,TGCGCCAGCAGCCGAGGAGTGTCGGAGACCCAGTACTTC,CASSRGVSETQYF
TRBV2,many,TRBJ1-2,-,TGTGCCAGGCTCCAGGGAGACCACCTCGGAGACTATGGCTACACCTTC,CARLQGDHLGDYGYTF
TRBV5-1,many,TRBJ1-1,-,TGCGCCAGCAGGCCGTGGGGGGCCGATAGCACTGAAGCTTTCTTT,CASRPWGADSTEAFF
TRBV6-1,few,TRBJ2-5,-,TGTGCCAGCCAGAAACTAGGGGGGGAAGAGACCCAGGACTTC,CASQKLGGEETQDF
TRBV19,many,TRBJ2-3,TRBD2,TGTGCCAGTAAGTTGACTAGCACCCGCACAGATACGCAGTATTTT,CASKLTSTRTDTQYF
TRBV30,many,TRBJ1-5,-,TGTGCCTGGAGTGTACCAGTCGGACAGCTCAATCAGCCCCAGCATTTT,CAWSVPVGQLNQPQHF
TRBV5-1,many,TRBJ2-3,TRBD2,TGCGCCAGCAGCGACATAGCGGGCAGCACAGATACGCAGTATTTT,CASSDIAGSTDTQYF
TRBV5-5,many,TRBJ2-1,TRBD2,TGTGCCAGCAGCGAAGGACTAGCGTCGTACAATGAGCAGTTCTTC,CASSEGLASYNEQFF
TRBV5-1,many,TRBJ1-1,TRBD1,TGCGCCAGCAGGCCACAGGGGGCTAGCACTGAAGCTTTCTTT,CASRPQGASTEAFF
TRBV4-3,many,TRBJ2-1,-,TGCGCCAGCAGCCAAGTGTGGAACTCCTACAATGAGCAGTTCTTC,CASSQVWNSYNEQFF
TRBV29-1,many,TRBJ2-2,TRBD1,TGCAGCGTTGAAGATCAAGGGACAGGGGCCACCGGGGAGCTGTTTTTT,CSVEDQGTGATGELFF
TRBV4-3,many,TRBJ2-2,TRBD2,TGCGCCAGCAGCCCGTTACTAGCGGGGAACACCGGGGAGCTGTTTTTT,CASSPLLAGNTGELFF
TRBV28,many,TRBJ1-1,-,TGTGCCAGCGGTATCACTGAAGCTTTCTTT,CASGITEAFF
TRBV29-1,many,TRBJ2-5,TRBD2,TGCAGCGTCATAGCGGGAAAAGAGACCCAGTACTTC,CSVIAGKETQYF
TRBV5-1,many,TRBJ1-2,-,TGCGCCAGCAGCTTGGGACAGGAGAACTATGGCTACACCTTC,CASSLGQENYGYTF
TRBV3-1,many,TRBJ2-3,TRBD2,TGTGCCGTTAGCGGGAGAAGCACAGATACGCAGTATTTT,CAVSGRSTDTQYF
TRBV4-3,medium-sized,TRBJ2-3,TRBD2,TGCGCCAGCAGCCAATCTAGCGGAACCCTGGGAGATACGCAGTATTTT,CASSQSSGTLGDTQYF
TRBV30,-,TRBJ2-2,-,TGTGCCTGGAGTGTTTACGTGGGCAGAGGGTTTACCGGGGAGCTGTTTTTT,CAWSVYVGRGFTGELFF
TRBV5-1,many,TRBJ2-6,-,TGCGCCAGCAGCTTGGCCCCAGGGTTTACCTCTGGGGCCAACGTCCTGACTTTC,CASSLAPGFTSGANVLTF
TRBV29-1,many,TRBJ2-5,-,TGCAGCGTTGAAGGTGTCAGGGTGAGAGAGACCCAGTACTTC,CSVEGVRVRETQYF
TRBV6-1,many,TRBJ2-1,-,TGTGCCAGCAGTGTAGGGACTAAAGGGGGCAATGAGCAGTTCTTC,CASSVGTKGGNEQFF
TRBV2,many,TRBJ2-6,-,TGTGCCAGCAGCAGGGTAGTTGGGGCCAACGTCCTGACTTTC,CASSRVVGANVLTF
TRBV19,many,TRBJ2-7,TRBD2,TGTGCCAGTAGGAGACTAGCGGGAGGGAGCGAGCAGTACTTC,CASRRLAGGSEQYF
TRBV9,many,TRBJ2-1,TRBD2,TGTGCCAGCAGCGTCGGACTAGCGGGATTCCTTCACAATGAGCAGCTCTTC,CASSVGLAGFLHNEQLF
TRBV7-2,many,TRBJ2-3,TRBD2,TGTGCCAGCAGCCCACCGGGCGGGGGACTAGCGCTGGATACGCAGTATTTT,CASSPPGGGLALDTQYF
TRBV20-1,many,TRBJ2-3,TRBD2,TGCAGTGCTAGAAACCCGACTAGCGGGAGCACAGATACGCAGTATTTT,CSARNPTSGSTDTQYF
TRBV6-6,many,TRBJ2-5,-,TGTGCCAGCAGTTACTCGATGCAGGTCCAAGAGACCCAGTACTTC,CASSYSMQVQETQYF
TRBV7-2,many,TRBJ2-7,-,TGTGCCAGCAGCTTGGACCTGGTGCGCTCCTACGAGCAGTACTTC,CASSLDLVRSYEQYF
TRBV2,many,TRBJ1-1,-,TGTGCCAGCAGTCGTAAGCAAGTGAACACTGAAGCTTTCTTT,CASSRKQVNTEAFF
TRBV28,many,TRBJ1-5,-,TGTGCCAGCAGTCCTTGGTCCGCTACGAGCAATCAGCCCCAGCATTTT,CASSPWSATSNQPQHF
TRBV7-6,many,TRBJ1-6,-,TGTGCCAGCAGCCCGACGTCAAACGACAAGAGCTCCTATAATTCACCCCTCCACTTT,CASSPTSNDKSSYNSPLHF
TRBV6-5,many,TRBJ2-7,-,TGTGCCAGCAGTTACCCCCTGTTCCAAGTGCAGTACTTC,CASSYPLFQVQYF
TRBV28,many,TRBJ2-7,-,TGTGCCACTGCGACGGCCCACTACGAGCAGTACTTC,CATATAHYEQYF
TRBV3-1,many,TRBJ2-7,TRBD1,TGTGCCAGCAGCCCCGACAGGGGGGTCGGGAAGCAGTACTTC,CASSPDRGVGKQYF
TRBV6-5,many,TRBJ2-1,-,TGTGCCAGCAGTTACACGAAGGGCTCCTACAATGAGCAGTTCTTC,CASSYTKGSYNEQFF
TRBV28,-,TRBJ2-7,TRBD1,TGTGCCAGCAGTCTAGGGACAGTCTTGGAGCCGTACTTC,CASSLGTVLEPYF
TRBV28,many,TRBJ2-5,TRBD2,TGTGCCAGCAGTTCGCGGACTAGCGGGATGAGCCAGTACTTC,CASSSRTSGMSQYF
TRBV5-5,many,TRBJ1-2,TRBD1,TGTGCCAGCAGCTTGGAACAGGGGGTCGGCTACACCTTC,CASSLEQGVGYTF
TRBV20-1,many,TRBJ2-7,TRBD2,TGCAGTGCTGGGATCCCGGGACTAGAAAGTGGGGAGCAGTACTTC,CSAGIPGLESGEQYF
TRBV20-1,many,TRBJ2-7,TRBD2,TGCAGTGCTCATACATTGCGGACTAGCGGGATCTACGAGCAGTACTTC,CSAHTLRTSGIYEQYF